The sequence of this TCR beta chain was determined in a study of T cell responses to AZD1222 COVID-19 vaccine. The study's findings and limits: A mostly white British donor set with more females was recruited, and clonal diversity was possibly underestimated. In all cases, repertoires were sampled only after the peak T cell response. Just a handful of people given AZD1222 tested seropositive at baseline.

The data were produced by immunoSEQ multiplex PCR, yet TCRdb's version contains in-frame clones alone and is incomplete. This sample has about 140,000 clones, with more than 75% found just once. Second doses at about 4 or about 12 weeks were pooled. The CDR3 length is 13 residues. Germline CDR1 is LNHDA and CDR2 is SQIVND (reference sequence). Trimming removed 6 bases from V and 8 bases from J, with 16 bases in between. In regard to this clone: The antigen remains undetermined.

The origin of this receptor is an adult who received the AZD1222 COVID-19 vaccine. This rearrangement joins TRBV19 to TRBJ1-2, with a weak D call TRBD1 (5 bases). Specimen: peripheral blood, collected 28 days after the second AZD1222 dose. The CDR3 DNA reads TGTGCCAGTAGGACAGAAGCCCTTAAGGGCTACACCTTC. Translated: CASRTEALKGYTF.